Listed below are T cell receptor beta chains from one sample, sequenced in a study of blood T cell repertoires in COVID-19. Assay used: immunoSEQ multiplex PCR; TCRdb lists only in-frame clones, some missing. The sample includes around 230,000 clones, around 90% of them seen just once. Sequencing used PBMCs or T cells enriched from blood (not recorded which). All receptors derive from a man in his late teens or twenties with acute COVID-19. Each CDR3 is given with its conserved first and last residue.

CASSLEGAPRQPQHF TRBV28
CASSLGEGNTGELFF TRBV5-1
CAISDADRGSYEQYF TRBV10-3
CASSPGQGSASTDTQYF TRBV4-3
CASRGWDSGTRDEQYF TRBV28
CASRRASGGNTGELFF TRBV2
CASSLRGGAGEGEQYF TRBV7-2
CASSLVVGTYTDTQYF TRBV5-1
CASSPPGGGNYEQYF TRBV28
CASSTNTGELFF TRBV7-8
CASSEGEGVSEQFF TRBV6-4
CASSLAGSGGARQFF TRBV5-5
CARNFPGDDGYTF TRBV5-3
CAWSRQGFTPSLYEQYF TRBV30
CASSWEGGTGELFF TRBV28
CASSQVASGSWGGYF TRBV4-1
CASSVRSQRGGMSSYNEQFF TRBV5-5
CASSLVGAGALYEQYF TRBV5-5
CASVGGTYEQYF TRBV6-5
CASSREGTGGSPLHF TRBV13
CASSPRDRLNQPQHF TRBV27
CASSLDREEKLFF TRBV11-3
CASEEVNTGELFF TRBV28
CATGTITDTQYF TRBV5-4
CSVELAGGGGTQYF TRBV29-1
CASSLGAGNQPQHF TRBV11-2
CASSPWTSGIAYNEQFF TRBV11-3
CASSLSLAGGPDEQYF TRBV4-1
CASSLDSGGPYEQYF TRBV2
CASTSGTLRETQYF TRBV2
CSAGQGVFGYTF TRBV6-5
CASRSQGEQFF TRBV12-3/TRBV12-4
CASSPQREGGEQYF TRBV28
CAWSSRGDQPQHF TRBV30
CASSKAQGGLEIDEQFF TRBV21-1
CASRRTPGQGGAETQYF TRBV7-6
CASSPPDRENSPLHF TRBV4-1
CATSSGGTGPTAAFF TRBV15
CASSQDGGSYEQYF TRBV4-1
CASSRDISYNEQFF TRBV19
CASSYGLQGKTEAFF TRBV6-6
CASSHDAGTAASPLHF TRBV4-2
CASSFFGGGDQPQHF TRBV2
CASSWGTSGVNEQFF TRBV7-8
CASSQTQSPNYGYTF TRBV4-3
CASSPPGGDRGRFEQYF TRBV28
CARHRVTGELFF TRBV19
CASSTSGKTQYF TRBV14